One T cell receptor (beta chain) is described in this entry. These data originate in a study of T cell changes during pregnancy in multiple sclerosis. The table came from immunoSEQ multiplex PCR; TCRdb's copy has only in-frame clones and leaves some out. The sample records about 38,000 clones, around 94% being singletons. Sequenced here: CD8+ T cells from peripheral blood mononuclear cells, sampled in the third trimester of pregnancy. The sequence was collected from a female donor with multiple sclerosis, enrolled in a pregnancy study.

CDR3 sequence (DNA): TGTGCCAGCAGCCTCGGGCAGGAGGGATTAACTGAAGCTTTCTTT. This translates into CASSLGQEGLTEAFF. The gene calls are TRBV7-8 and TRBJ1-1, with no clear D. The CDR3 loop spans 15 amino acids. Trimming left V 5 bases short and J 5 bases short, with 18 bases between. Germline-derived CDR1 and CDR2 are SGHVS and FQNEAQ. Variable domain in full (rest from reference TRBV7-8 and TRBJ1-1): GAGVSQSPRYKVAKRGQDVALRCDPISGHVSLFWYQQALGQGPEFLTYFQNEAQLDKSGLPSDRFFAERPEGSVSTLKIQRTQQEDSAVYLCASSLGQEGLTEAFFGQGTRLTVV.